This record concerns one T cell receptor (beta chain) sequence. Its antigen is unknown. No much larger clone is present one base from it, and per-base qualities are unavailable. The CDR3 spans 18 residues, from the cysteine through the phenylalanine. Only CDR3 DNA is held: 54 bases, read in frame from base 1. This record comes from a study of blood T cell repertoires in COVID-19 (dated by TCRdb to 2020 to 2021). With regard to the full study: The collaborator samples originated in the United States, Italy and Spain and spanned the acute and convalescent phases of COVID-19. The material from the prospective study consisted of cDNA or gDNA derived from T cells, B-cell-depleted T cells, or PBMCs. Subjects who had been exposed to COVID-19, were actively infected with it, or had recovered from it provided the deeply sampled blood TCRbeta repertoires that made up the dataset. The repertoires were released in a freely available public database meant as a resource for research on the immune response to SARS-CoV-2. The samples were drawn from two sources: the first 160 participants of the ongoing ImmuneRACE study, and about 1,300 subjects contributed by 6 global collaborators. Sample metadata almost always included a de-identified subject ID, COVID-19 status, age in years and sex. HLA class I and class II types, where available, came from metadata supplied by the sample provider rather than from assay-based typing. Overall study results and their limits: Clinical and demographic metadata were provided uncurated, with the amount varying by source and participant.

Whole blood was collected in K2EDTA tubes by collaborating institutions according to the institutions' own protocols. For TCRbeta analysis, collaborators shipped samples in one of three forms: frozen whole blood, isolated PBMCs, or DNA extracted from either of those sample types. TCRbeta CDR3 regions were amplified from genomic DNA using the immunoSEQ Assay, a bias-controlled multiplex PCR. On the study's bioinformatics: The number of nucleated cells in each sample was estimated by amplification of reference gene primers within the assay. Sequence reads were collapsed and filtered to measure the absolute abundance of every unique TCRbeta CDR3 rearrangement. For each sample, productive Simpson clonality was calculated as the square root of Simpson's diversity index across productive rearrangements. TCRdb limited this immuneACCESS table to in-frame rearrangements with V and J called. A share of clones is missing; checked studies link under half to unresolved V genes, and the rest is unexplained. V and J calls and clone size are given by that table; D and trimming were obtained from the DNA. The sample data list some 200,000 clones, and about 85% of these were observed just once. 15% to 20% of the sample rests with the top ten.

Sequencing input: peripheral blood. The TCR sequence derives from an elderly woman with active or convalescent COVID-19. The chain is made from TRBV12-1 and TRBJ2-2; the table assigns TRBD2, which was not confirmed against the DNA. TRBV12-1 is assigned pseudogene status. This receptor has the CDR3 CASSLEGTSGRLPGELFF. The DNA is TGTGCCAGCAGTCTCGAGGGAACTAGCGGGAGGTTGCCCGGGGAGCTGTTTTTT.